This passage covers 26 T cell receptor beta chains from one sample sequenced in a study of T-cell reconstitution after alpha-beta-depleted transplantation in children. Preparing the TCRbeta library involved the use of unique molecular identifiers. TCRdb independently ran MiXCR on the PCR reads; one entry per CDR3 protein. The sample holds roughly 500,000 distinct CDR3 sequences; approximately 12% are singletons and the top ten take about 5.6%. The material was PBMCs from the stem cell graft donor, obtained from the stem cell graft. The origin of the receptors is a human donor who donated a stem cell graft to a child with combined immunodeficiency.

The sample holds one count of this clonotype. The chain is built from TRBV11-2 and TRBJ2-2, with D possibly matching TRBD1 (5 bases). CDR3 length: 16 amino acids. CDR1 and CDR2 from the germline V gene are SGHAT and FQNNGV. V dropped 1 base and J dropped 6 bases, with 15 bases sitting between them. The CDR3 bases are TGTGCCAGCAGCTTAGGGTGGCGTGCCAGGGCCGGGGAGCTGTTTTTT. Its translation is CASSLGWRARAGELFF. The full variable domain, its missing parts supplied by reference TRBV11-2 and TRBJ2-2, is EAGVAQSPRYKIIEKRQSVAFWCNPISGHATLYWYQQILGQGPKLLIQFQNNGVVDDSQLPKDRFSAERLKGVDSTLKIQPAKLEDSAVYLCASSLGWRARAGELFFGEGSRLTVL.

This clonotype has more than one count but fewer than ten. CDR3 loop: CASSPRAGGKGETQYF. The CDR3 region has the DNA TGTGCCAGCAGCCCGAGGGCAGGGGGGAAAGGAGAGACCCAGTACTTC. This chain joins TRBV5-6 and TRBJ2-5; a weak D match, TRBD1 (7 bases). In germline, CDR1 is SGHDT, CDR2 YYEEEE. The CDR3 runs to 16 residues. V lost 4 bases to trimming and J lost 4 bases, with 20 bases between them.

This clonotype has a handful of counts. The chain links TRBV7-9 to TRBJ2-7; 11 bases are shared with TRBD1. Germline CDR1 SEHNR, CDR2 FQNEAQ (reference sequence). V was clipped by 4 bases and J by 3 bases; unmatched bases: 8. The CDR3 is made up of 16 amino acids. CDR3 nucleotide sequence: TGTGCCAGCAGCTCCTCTGGGACAGGGGGGCTCTACGAGCAGTACTTC. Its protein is CASSSSGTGGLYEQYF.

The CDR3 loop is CASRKTGPNQPQHF. CDR3 coding DNA: TGTGCCAGCAGAAAGACAGGGCCGAATCAGCCCCAGCATTTT. V is TRBV6-2 or TRBV6-3 and J is TRBJ1-5; 7 bases match TRBD1. Germline V CDR1 and CDR2: MNHEY, SVGEGT. The CDR3 is made up of 14 amino acids. V shed 6 bases, J shed 4 bases, and the junction held 6 bases outside the gene matches.

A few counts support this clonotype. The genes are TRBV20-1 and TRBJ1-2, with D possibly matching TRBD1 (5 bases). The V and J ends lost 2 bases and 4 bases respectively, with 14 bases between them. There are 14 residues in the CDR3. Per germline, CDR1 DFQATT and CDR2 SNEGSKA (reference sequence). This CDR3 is CSARIWGSGYGYTF. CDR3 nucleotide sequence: TGCAGTGCTAGAATTTGGGGGTCTGGCTATGGCTACACCTTC.

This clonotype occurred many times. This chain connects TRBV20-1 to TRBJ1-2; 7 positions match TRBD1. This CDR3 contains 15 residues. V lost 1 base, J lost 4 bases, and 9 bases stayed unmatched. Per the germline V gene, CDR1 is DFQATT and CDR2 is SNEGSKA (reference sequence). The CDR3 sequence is CSARARQGQLYGYTF. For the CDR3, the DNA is TGCAGTGCTAGAGCACGACAGGGACAACTCTATGGCTACACCTTC.

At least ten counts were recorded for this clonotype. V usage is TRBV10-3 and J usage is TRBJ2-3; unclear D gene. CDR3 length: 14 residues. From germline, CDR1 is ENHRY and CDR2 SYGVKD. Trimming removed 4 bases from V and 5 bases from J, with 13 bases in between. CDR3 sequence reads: CAISAVSRLDTQYF. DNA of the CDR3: TGTGCCATCAGTGCCGTTTCCCGATTAGATACGCAGTATTTT.

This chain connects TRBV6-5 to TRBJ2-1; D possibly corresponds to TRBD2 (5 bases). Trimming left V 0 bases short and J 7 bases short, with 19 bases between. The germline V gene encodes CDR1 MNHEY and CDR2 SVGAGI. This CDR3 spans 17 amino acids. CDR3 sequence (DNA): TGTGCCAGCAGTTACTCGACTAACACTATACCTGGGAATGAGCAGTTCTTC. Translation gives CASSYSTNTIPGNEQFF.

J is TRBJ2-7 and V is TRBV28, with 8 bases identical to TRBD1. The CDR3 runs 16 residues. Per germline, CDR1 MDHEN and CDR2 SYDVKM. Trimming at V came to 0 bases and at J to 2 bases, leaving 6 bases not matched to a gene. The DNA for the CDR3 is TGTGCCAGCAGTTTATGGCGGACAGGGTCAGCCTACGAGCAGTACTTC. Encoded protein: CASSLWRTGSAYEQYF.

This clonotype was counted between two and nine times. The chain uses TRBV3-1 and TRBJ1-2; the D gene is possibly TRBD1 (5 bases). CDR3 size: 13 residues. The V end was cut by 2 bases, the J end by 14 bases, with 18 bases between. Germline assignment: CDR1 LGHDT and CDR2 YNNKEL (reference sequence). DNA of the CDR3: TGTGCCAGCAGCCAATCCGACGGGGGACTGAGTACCTTC. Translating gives CASSQSDGGLSTF.

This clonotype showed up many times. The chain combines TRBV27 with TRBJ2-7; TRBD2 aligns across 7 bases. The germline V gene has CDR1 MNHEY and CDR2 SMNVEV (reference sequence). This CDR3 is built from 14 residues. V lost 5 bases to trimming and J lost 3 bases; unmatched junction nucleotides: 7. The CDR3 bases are TGTGCCAGCAGTCAAGATTGGGGGGGCTACGAGCAGTACTTC. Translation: CASSQDWGGYEQYF.

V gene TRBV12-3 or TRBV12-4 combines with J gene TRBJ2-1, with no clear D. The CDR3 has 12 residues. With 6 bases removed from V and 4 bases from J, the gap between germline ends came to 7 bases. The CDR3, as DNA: TGTGCCAGCAGAGACCTTTACAATGAGCAGTTCTTC. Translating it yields CASRDLYNEQFF.

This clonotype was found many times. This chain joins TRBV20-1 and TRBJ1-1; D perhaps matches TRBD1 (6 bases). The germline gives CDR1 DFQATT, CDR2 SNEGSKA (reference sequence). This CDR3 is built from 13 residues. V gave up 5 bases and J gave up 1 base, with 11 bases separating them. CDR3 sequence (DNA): TGCAGTGCTCTTGACAGGTGGAACACTGAAGCTTTCTTT. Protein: CSALDRWNTEAFF.

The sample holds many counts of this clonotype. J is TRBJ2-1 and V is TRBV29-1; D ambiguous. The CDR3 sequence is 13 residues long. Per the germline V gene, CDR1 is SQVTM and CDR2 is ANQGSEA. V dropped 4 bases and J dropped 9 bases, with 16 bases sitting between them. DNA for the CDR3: TGCAGCGTTGTGCTGGGATCGGGTGGTGAGCAGTTCTTC. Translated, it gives CSVVLGSGGEQFF.

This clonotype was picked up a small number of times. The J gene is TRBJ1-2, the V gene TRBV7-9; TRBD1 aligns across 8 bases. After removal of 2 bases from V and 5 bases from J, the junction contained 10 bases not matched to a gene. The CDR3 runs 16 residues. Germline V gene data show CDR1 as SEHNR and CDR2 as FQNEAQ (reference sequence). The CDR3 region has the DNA TGTGCCAGCAGCTTAACATTTGACAGGGGCTTATATGGCTACACCTTC. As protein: CASSLTFDRGLYGYTF.

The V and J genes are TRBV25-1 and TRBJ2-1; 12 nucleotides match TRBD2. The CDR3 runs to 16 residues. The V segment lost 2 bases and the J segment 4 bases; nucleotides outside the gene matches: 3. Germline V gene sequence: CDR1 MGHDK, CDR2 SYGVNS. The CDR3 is CASSERGLAGYNEQFF. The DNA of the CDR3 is TGTGCCAGCAGTGAAAGAGGACTAGCGGGATACAATGAGCAGTTCTTC. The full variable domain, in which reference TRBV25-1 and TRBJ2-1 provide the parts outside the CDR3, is EADIYQTPRYLVIGTGKKITLECSQTMGHDKMYWYQQDPGMELHLIHYSYGVNSTEKGDLSSESTVSRIRTEHFPLTLESARPSHTSQYLCASSERGLAGYNEQFFGPGTRLTVL.

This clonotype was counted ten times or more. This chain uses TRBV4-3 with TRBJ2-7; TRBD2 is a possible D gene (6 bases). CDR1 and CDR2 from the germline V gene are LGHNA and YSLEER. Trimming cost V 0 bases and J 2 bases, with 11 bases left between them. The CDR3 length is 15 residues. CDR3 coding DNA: TGCGCCAGCAGCCAAGACGCGGGGCCCACCTACGAGCAGTACTTC. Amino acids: CASSQDAGPTYEQYF.

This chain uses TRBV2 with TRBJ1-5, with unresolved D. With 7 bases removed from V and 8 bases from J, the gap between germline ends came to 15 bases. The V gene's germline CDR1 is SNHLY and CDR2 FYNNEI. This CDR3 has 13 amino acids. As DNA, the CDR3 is TGTGCCAGCACCGGTCGAGAATTGGAGCCCCAGCATTTT. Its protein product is CASTGRELEPQHF.

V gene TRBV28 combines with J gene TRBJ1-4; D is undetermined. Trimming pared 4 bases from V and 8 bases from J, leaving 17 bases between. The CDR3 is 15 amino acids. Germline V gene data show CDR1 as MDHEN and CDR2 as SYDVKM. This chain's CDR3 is CASSSAVGFLEKLFF. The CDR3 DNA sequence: TGTGCCAGCAGTTCGGCAGTGGGGTTTTTGGAAAAACTGTTTTTT.

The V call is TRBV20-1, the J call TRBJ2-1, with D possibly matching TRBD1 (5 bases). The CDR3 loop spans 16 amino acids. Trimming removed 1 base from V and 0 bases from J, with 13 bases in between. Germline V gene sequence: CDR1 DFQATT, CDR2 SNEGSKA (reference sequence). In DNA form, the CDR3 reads TGCAGTGCTAGAGGGACCCCCAGGGCCTCCTACAATGAGCAGTTCTTC. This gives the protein CSARGTPRASYNEQFF.

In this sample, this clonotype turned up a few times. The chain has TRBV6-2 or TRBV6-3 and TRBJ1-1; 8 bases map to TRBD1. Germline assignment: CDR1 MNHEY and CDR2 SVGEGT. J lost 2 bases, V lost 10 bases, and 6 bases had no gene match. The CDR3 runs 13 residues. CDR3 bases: TGTGCCACTCACCAGGGGGCAAACACTGAAGCTTTCTTT. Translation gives CATHQGANTEAFF.

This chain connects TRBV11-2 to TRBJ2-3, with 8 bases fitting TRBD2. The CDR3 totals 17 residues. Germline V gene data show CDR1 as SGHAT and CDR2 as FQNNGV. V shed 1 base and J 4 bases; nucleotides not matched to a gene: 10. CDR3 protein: CASSLGDYLGRADTQYF. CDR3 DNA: TGTGCCAGCAGCTTAGGGGACTACCTCGGGAGGGCAGATACGCAGTATTTT.

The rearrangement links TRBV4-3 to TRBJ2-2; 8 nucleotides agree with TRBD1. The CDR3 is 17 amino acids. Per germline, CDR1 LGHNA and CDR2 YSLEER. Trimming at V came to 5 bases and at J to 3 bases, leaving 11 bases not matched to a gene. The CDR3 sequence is CASSSQPGQGDTGELFF. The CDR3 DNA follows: TGCGCCAGCAGCAGCCAACCAGGACAGGGCGACACCGGGGAGCTGTTTTTT.

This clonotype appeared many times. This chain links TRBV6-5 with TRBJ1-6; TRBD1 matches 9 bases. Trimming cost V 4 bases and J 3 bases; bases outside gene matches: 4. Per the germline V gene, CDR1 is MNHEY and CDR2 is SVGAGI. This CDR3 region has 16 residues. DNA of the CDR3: TGTGCCAGCAGTTTCGGACAGGGGTACTATAATTCACCCCTCCACTTT. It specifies CASSFGQGYYNSPLHF.

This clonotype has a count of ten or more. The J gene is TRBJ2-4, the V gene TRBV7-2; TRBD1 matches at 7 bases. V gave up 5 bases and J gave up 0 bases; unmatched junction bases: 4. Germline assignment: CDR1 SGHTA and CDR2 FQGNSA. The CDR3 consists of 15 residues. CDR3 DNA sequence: TGTGCCAGCAGCGCCGGGACAGTAGCCAAAAACATTCAGTACTTC. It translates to CASSAGTVAKNIQYF.

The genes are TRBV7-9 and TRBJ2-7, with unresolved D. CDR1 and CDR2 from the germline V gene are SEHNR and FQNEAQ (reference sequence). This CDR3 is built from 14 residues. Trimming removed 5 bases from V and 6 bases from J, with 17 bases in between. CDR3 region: CASSPTRSSGEQYF. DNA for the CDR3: TGTGCCAGCAGCCCCACAAGGTCGTCTGGCGAGCAGTACTTC.